This T cell receptor beta chain was retrieved from a study of technical replicates of blood from a handful of donors. Here immunoSEQ multiplex PCR was the method, and the copy in TCRdb shows in-frame clones only, minus some. The repertoire holds 65,000 to 70,000 clones, with 80% to 90% as singletons. CDR3 length equals 15 residues. The germline gives CDR1 SGHNT, CDR2 YYREEE (reference sequence). J gave up 4 bases and V 4 bases, and 9 bases lay outside the gene matches. The sequence derives from a human donor in good health. Some clones in this sample may be carry-over from other donors' samples. The gene calls are TRBV5-4 and TRBJ2-5; 8 positions agree with TRBD1. The sequenced material came from PBMCs. The CDR3 spells CASSRTGLVRETQYF. CDR3 bases: TGTGCCAGCAGCAGGACAGGGTTAGTTAGAGAGACCCAGTACTTC.